This T cell receptor (beta chain) was sequenced for a study of OX40 agonist ivuxolimab in advanced cancers. Study background: Given to patients was ivuxolimab, an agonistic anti-OX40 (CD134) antibody.

The CDR3 loop spans 15 amino acids. Germline values: CDR1 SNHLY, CDR2 FYNNEI. The V end lost 8 bases, the J end lost 0 bases, and 14 bases lay between the germline ends. Profiled with immunoSEQ multiplex PCR; TCRdb holds only in-frame clones, not every one. The data contain about 82,000 clones, about nine tenths of them singletons. The study's findings and limits: There was clonal expansion of CD4+ and CD8+ blood T cells by week 6 at 0.1 to 3.0 mg/kg. Expanded clones were, on average, more numerous among CD8+ T cells than CD4+. Antigens targeted by the expanded peripheral T cells were not determined.

Comments on this clone: Its cognate antigen is unknown.

The receptor was derived from an adult with an advanced solid tumor such as melanoma, head and neck, liver or kidney cancer. The J gene is TRBJ1-3, the V gene TRBV2; D unclear. The material sequenced was CD4+ or CD8+ T cells sorted from blood, taken in a trial of the OX40 agonist ivuxolimab. CDR3 residues: CASGPVGLSGNTIYF. The CDR3 DNA follows: TGTGCCAGCGGGCCCGTTGGGCTCTCTGGAAACACCATATATTTT. The full variable domain, rest sourced from reference TRBV2 and TRBJ1-3, is EPEVTQTPSHQVTQMGQEVILRCVPISNHLYFYWYRQILGQKVEFLVSFYNNEISEKSEIFDDQFSVERPDGSNFTLKIRSTKLEDSAMYFCASGPVGLSGNTIYFGEGSWLTVV.